This T cell receptor beta chain was recovered during a study of blood T cell repertoires in COVID-19. The overall study: Specimens from acute and convalescent COVID-19 originated in the United States, Italy and Spain. Sources were T cells, B-cell-depleted T cells, or PBMCs; the material itself was cDNA or gDNA.

In the source study's methods: Cell counts per sample came from amplifying reference gene primers. Method: immunoSEQ multiplex PCR; TCRdb's copy keeps in-frame clones and lacks some. The D gene and trimming were derived from the DNA, and the V and J assignments and clone size from that table. This table has 250,000 to 300,000 clones, about 88% appearing once. The CDR3 is made up of 16 amino acids. Germline V gene lookup returns CDR1 LGHNT and CDR2 FRNRAP. Trimming cost V 9 bases and J 4 bases; bases outside gene matches: 10. The origin of this receptor is a woman aged 55-70 years with acute or convalescent COVID-19. The sample comprised peripheral blood. The rearrangement joins TRBV12-5 to TRBJ2-2; 11 bases agree with TRBD1. The CDR3 here is CASRDRGRGITGELFF. As DNA, the CDR3 is TGTGCTAGCCGGGACAGGGGGAGGGGAATCACCGGGGAGCTGTTTTTT.